Following are 17 T cell receptor beta chains from one sample sequenced in a study of blood T cell repertoires in COVID-19. Here immunoSEQ multiplex PCR was the method, and the copy in TCRdb shows in-frame clones only, minus some. The sample lists roughly 250,000 clones, around 80% occurring once. The source material was peripheral blood. The receptors shown here come from a woman in her forties with active or convalescent COVID-19.

The CDR3 sequence is CASSQVQGGDYTF. CDR3 sequence (DNA): TGCGCCAGCAGCCAAGTACAGGGGGGGGACTACACCTTC. The chain is built from TRBV4-1 and TRBJ1-2; 8 bases fit TRBD1. The CDR3 is 13 amino acids. V was clipped by 1 base and J by 10 bases; unmatched bases: 5. Germline V lookup: CDR1 MGHRA, CDR2 YSYEKL.

This chain uses TRBV6-5 with TRBJ1-2; D is unresolved. V was shortened by 5 bases and J by 4 bases, with 14 bases between the two germline ends. Looked up from germline, CDR1 is MNHEY and CDR2 is SVGAGI. This CDR3 spans 14 amino acids. The CDR3 DNA sequence: TGTGCCAGCAGTCGAGCCGCTAATATCTATGGCTACACCTTC. Amino acids: CASSRAANIYGYTF.

The J gene is TRBJ1-1, the V gene TRBV7-9; TRBD1 agrees at 7 bases. After removal of 4 bases from V and 1 base from J, the junction contained 6 bases not matched to a gene. Germline V CDR1 and CDR2: SEHNR, FQNEAQ (reference sequence). This CDR3 region has 15 residues. The DNA of the CDR3 is TGTGCCAGCAGCTCGTACGACAGGGCGAACACTGAAGCTTTCTTT. It yields the protein CASSSYDRANTEAFF.

The CDR3 protein is CASSLQGHSNQPQHF. CDR3 bases: TGCGCCAGCAGCTTACAGGGTCATAGCAATCAGCCCCAGCATTTT. The chain carries TRBV5-1 and TRBJ1-5, with D maybe TRBD1 (6 bases). Per germline, CDR1 SGHRS and CDR2 YFSETQ. This CDR3 has 15 amino acids. V was cut by 2 bases and J by 0 bases, with 9 bases left in between.

This chain connects TRBV14 to TRBJ1-2; 7 nucleotides line up with TRBD1. CDR1 SGHDN and CDR2 FVKESK come from the germline V gene. The CDR3 runs 13 residues. The J segment lost 6 bases and the V segment lost 4 bases, leaving 5 bases of the junction unmatched. The CDR3 loop reads CASSPTGANGYTF. In nucleotides, the CDR3 is TGTGCCAGCAGCCCAACAGGGGCGAATGGCTACACCTTC.

The chain employs TRBV13 and TRBJ2-2, with TRBD2 identical over 8 bases. CDR3 length: 17 amino acids. Germline V gene data show CDR1 as PRHDT and CDR2 as FYEKMQ (reference sequence). V gave up 1 base and J gave up 4 bases; unmatched junction bases: 8. The CDR3 DNA sequence: TGTGCCAGCAGCTTAGCTCAGGGACTAGTAGGCACCGGGGAGCTGTTTTTT. It translates to CASSLAQGLVGTGELFF.

This clone has just one count. The J gene is TRBJ2-2, the V gene TRBV7-9; a weak D match, TRBD1 (6 bases). This CDR3 contains 15 residues. The V end lost 5 bases, the J end lost 1 base, and 11 bases lay between the germline ends. Germline V lookup: CDR1 SEHNR, CDR2 FQNEAQ (reference sequence). The CDR3 sequence is CASSPGTLNTGELFF. CDR3 coding DNA: TGTGCCAGCAGCCCCGGGACATTGAACACCGGGGAGCTGTTTTTT.

The chain recombines TRBV29-1 with TRBJ2-3; 9 bases match TRBD1. This CDR3 contains 14 residues. CDR1 and CDR2 from the germline V gene are SQVTM and ANQGSEA. V gave up 6 bases and J gave up 2 bases; unmatched junction bases: 6. CDR3: CSVRTGAFTDTQYF. CDR3 DNA: TGCAGCGTCCGGACAGGGGCCTTCACAGATACGCAGTATTTT.

In its sample, this clone was seen a few times. CDR3 DNA: TGTGCCAGTAGTCAACCTCGGACAGCTACTAACTATGGCTACACCTTC. This translates into CASSQPRTATNYGYTF. The rearrangement links TRBV19 to TRBJ1-2; D may be TRBD1 (6 bases). The CDR3 consists of 16 residues. Germline V CDR1 and CDR2: LNHDA, SQIVND (reference sequence). Trimming pared 5 bases from V and 0 bases from J, leaving 16 bases between.

The genes are TRBV5-6 and TRBJ2-7; TRBD2 aligns across 11 bases. The trim removed 4 bases at V and 6 bases at J, leaving 6 bases unmatched. Germline CDR1 is SGHDT and CDR2 is YYEEEE. The CDR3 covers 14 residues. CDR3 loop: CASSPSGGYSEQYF. Written as DNA, the CDR3 is TGTGCCAGCAGCCCTAGCGGGGGGTACAGCGAGCAGTACTTC.

V usage is TRBV27 and J usage is TRBJ2-5, with 10 bases matching TRBD1. The CDR3 loop spans 16 amino acids. CDR1 is MNHEY and CDR2 is SMNVEV in the germline V gene (reference sequence). V gave up 5 bases and J gave up 5 bases; unmatched junction bases: 11. In DNA form, the CDR3 reads TGTGCCAGCAGTAGACACCGGACAGGGGGAGTGGAGACCCAGTACTTC. Protein product: CASSRHRTGGVETQYF.

This chain connects TRBV6-1 to TRBJ2-1; TRBD2 matches at 11 bases. CDR3 length: 16 amino acids. The germline V gene encodes CDR1 MNHNS and CDR2 SASEGT. V lost 1 base, J lost 5 bases, and 4 bases stayed unmatched. The CDR3 reads CASSEGTSGWDNEQFF. CDR3 in DNA: TGTGCCAGCAGTGAAGGGACTAGCGGGTGGGACAATGAGCAGTTCTTC.

V and J are TRBV6-5 and TRBJ2-5; no clear D. Germline V gene data show CDR1 as MNHEY and CDR2 as SVGAGI. The CDR3 is made up of 15 amino acids. V was shortened by 8 bases and J by 1 base, with 17 bases between the two germline ends. The CDR3 loop reads CASSLDGTFQETQYF. The CDR3 region has the DNA TGTGCCAGCTCCCTCGATGGCACCTTCCAAGAGACCCAGTACTTC.

The rearrangement joins TRBV7-2 to TRBJ1-4, with a weak D call TRBD1 (5 bases). Trimming shortened V by 5 bases and J by 7 bases, and 17 bases separated the two germline ends. This CDR3 region has 15 residues. Germline lookup yields CDR1 SGHTA and CDR2 FQGNSA. DNA of the CDR3: TGTGCCAGCAGCCCCGAGCCAGGGATGCGTGAAAAACTGTTTTTT. It codes for CASSPEPGMREKLFF.

The rearrangement joins TRBV15 to TRBJ2-3; D not certain. The V and J ends lost 3 bases and 2 bases respectively, with 3 bases between them. This CDR3 is 12 amino acids long. In germline, CDR1 is LNHNV, CDR2 YYDKDF (reference sequence). CDR3 amino acids: CATSSNTDTQYF. CDR3 bases: TGTGCCACCAGCAGCAACACAGATACGCAGTATTTT.

The V and J genes are TRBV5-1 and TRBJ1-2, with D perhaps matching TRBD1 (6 bases). Germline CDR1 reads SGHRS; CDR2 reads YFSETQ. The CDR3 has 15 residues. V was cut by 3 bases and J by 8 bases, with 20 bases left in between. The CDR3 sequence is CASSYHREGVQGYTF. CDR3 coding DNA: TGCGCCAGCAGCTACCATCGAGAGGGGGTCCAGGGCTACACCTTC. The full variable domain, its missing parts supplied by reference TRBV5-1 and TRBJ1-2, is KAGVTQTPRYLIKTRGQQVTLSCSPISGHRSVSWYQQTPGQGLQFLFEYFSETQRNKGNFPGRFSGRQFSNSRSEMNVSTLELGDSALYLCASSYHREGVQGYTFGSGTRLTVV.

V is TRBV24-1 and J is TRBJ1-2; D might be TRBD1 (5 bases). The CDR3 runs 16 residues. Per the germline V gene, CDR1 is KGHDR and CDR2 is SFDVKD. Trimming shortened V by 4 bases and J by 3 bases, and 17 bases separated the two germline ends. The CDR3 protein is CATSDHRGGGYYGYTF. CDR3 bases: TGTGCCACCAGTGACCATCGGGGCGGAGGGTACTATGGCTACACCTTC.